This T cell receptor beta chain was found in a study of T cell repertoires in cytomegalovirus infection. Study context: Both a matching HLA type and CMV infection were indicated by public TCR beta signatures. Study-wide findings and caveats: HLA-C-restricted CMV clonotypes gave the most frequent clonotype in two of eight donors.

MiXCR, applied by TCRdb to the reads, yields one record per CDR3 protein. The repertoire holds about 890,000 distinct CDR3 sequences, around 32% seen once, with about an eighth in the top ten. CDR1 is SGHTA and CDR2 is FQGNSA in the germline V gene. V was cut by 2 bases and J by 6 bases, with 14 bases left in between. The CDR3 runs 16 residues. This clonotype has at least ten counts. Its antigen is not identified. The sequenced sample was cultured CD8+ T cells from PBMCs, obtained from culture after CMV antigen stimulation. The V and J genes are TRBV7-2 and TRBJ1-6, with D hard to call. The TCR sequence derives from a human donor in good health (CMV status not recorded). Some clones in this sample may be carry-over from other donors' samples. Here the CDR3 DNA reads TGTGCCAGCAGCTTAATGGCAGTACGGCCTAATTCACCCCTCCACTTT. This encodes CASSLMAVRPNSPLHF. The variable domain in full, completed from reference TRBV7-2 and TRBJ1-6, reads GAGVSQSPSNKVTEKGKDVELRCDPISGHTALYWYRQSLGQGLEFLIYFQGNSAPDKSGLPSDRFSAERTGGSVSTLTIQRTQQEDSAVYLCASSLMAVRPNSPLHFGNGTRLTVT.